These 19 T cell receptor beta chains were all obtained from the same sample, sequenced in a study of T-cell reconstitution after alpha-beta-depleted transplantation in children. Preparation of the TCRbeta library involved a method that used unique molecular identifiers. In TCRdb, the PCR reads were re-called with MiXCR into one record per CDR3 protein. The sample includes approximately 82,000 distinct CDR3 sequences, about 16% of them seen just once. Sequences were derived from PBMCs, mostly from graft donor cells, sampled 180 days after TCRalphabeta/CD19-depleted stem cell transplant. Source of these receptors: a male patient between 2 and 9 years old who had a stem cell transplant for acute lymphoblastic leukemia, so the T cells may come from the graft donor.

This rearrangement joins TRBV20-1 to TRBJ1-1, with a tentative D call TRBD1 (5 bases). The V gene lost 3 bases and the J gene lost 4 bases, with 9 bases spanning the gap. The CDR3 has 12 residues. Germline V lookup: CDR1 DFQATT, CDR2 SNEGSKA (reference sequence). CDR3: CSARWGSTEAFF. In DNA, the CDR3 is TGCAGTGCTAGGTGGGGCAGCACTGAAGCTTTCTTT.

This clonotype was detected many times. CDR3 region: CASSPTSGGDTDTQYF. The CDR3 nucleotides read TGTGCCAGCAGCCCCACTAGCGGGGGGGACACAGATACGCAGTATTTT. The chain employs TRBV27 and TRBJ2-3; 13 nucleotides match TRBD2. The CDR3 has 16 amino acids. The germline CDR1 and CDR2 sequences are MNHEY and SMNVEV (reference sequence). The J segment lost 2 bases and the V segment lost 6 bases, leaving 5 bases of the junction unmatched.

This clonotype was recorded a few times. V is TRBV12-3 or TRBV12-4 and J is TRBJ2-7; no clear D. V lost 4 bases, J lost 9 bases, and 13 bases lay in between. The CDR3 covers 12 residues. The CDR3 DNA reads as TGTGCCAGCAGTTCCTTAGACTGGGGGCAGTACTTC. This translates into CASSSLDWGQYF.

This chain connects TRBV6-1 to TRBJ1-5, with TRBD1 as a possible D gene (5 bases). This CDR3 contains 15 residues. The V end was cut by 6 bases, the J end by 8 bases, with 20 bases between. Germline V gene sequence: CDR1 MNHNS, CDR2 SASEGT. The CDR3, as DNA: TGTGCCAGCAGCGATACGACAGCGGTTCTCGAGCCCCAGCATTTT. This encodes CASSDTTAVLEPQHF.

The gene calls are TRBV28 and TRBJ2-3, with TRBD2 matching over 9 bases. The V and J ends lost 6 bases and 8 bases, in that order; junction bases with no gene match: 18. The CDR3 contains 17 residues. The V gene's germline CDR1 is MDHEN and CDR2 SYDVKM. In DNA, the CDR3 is TGTGCCAGCAGGGTAGCGGGAGTGGGCCCACCCTCGGGTACGCAGTATTTT. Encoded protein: CASRVAGVGPPSGTQYF.

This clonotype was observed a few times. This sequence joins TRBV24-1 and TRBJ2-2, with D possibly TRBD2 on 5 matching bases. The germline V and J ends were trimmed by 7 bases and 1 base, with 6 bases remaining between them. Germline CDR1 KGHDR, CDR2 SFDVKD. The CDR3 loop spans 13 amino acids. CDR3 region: CATRSGNTGELFF. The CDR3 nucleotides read TGTGCCACCAGAAGCGGGAACACCGGGGAGCTGTTTTTT.

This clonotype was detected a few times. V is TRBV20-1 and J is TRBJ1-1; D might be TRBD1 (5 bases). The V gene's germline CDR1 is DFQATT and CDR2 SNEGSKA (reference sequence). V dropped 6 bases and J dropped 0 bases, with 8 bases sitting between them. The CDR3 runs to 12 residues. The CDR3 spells CSARQMNTEAFF. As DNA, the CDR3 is TGCAGTGCCCGACAGATGAACACTGAAGCTTTCTTT.

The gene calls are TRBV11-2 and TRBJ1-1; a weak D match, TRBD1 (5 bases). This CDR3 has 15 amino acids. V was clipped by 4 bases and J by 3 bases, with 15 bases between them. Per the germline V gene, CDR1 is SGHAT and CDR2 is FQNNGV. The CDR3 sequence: CASSSVSGGHTEAFF. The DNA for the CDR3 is TGTGCCAGCAGCTCTGTTTCCGGGGGACACACTGAAGCTTTCTTT.

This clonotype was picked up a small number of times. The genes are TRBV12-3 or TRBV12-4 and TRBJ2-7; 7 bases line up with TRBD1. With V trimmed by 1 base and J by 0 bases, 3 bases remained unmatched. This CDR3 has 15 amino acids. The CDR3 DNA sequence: TGTGCCAGCAGTTTAGTACAGGGGATCTCCTACGAGCAGTACTTC. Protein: CASSLVQGISYEQYF.

CDR3 region: CSAPRGGGRGSSYNEQFF. The CDR3 nucleotides are TGCAGTGCTCCCCGTGGGGGTGGGAGGGGTAGCTCCTACAATGAGCAGTTCTTC. The V call is TRBV20-1, the J call TRBJ2-1; 7 nucleotides align to TRBD2. Trimming cost V 5 bases and J 0 bases; bases outside gene matches: 16. Germline CDR1 and CDR2: DFQATT and SNEGSKA (reference sequence). The CDR3 length is 18 residues.

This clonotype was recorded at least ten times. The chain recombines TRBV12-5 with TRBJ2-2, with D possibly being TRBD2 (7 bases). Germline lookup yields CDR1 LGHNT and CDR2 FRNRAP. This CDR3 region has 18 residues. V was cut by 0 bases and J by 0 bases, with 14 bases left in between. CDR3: CASGLVGRGATNTGELFF. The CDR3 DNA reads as TGTGCTAGTGGTTTGGTGGGCCGGGGGGCAACGAACACCGGGGAGCTGTTTTTT.

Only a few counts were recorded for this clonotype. This chain's CDR3 is CSARGWFRDSEYEKLFF. The CDR3 nucleotides are TGCAGTGCTAGAGGTTGGTTCCGGGACAGCGAATATGAAAAACTGTTTTTT. The chain employs TRBV20-1 and TRBJ1-4, with 7 bases identical to TRBD1. Germline V gives CDR1 DFQATT, CDR2 SNEGSKA (reference sequence). The CDR3 consists of 17 residues. V dropped 1 base and J dropped 6; count of bases not matched to a gene: 14.

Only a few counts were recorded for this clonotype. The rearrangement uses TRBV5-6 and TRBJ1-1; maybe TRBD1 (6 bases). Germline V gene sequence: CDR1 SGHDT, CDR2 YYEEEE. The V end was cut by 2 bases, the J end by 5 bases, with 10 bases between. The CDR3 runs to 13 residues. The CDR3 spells CASSFRGRTEAFF. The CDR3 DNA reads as TGTGCCAGCAGCTTCCGGGGGCGTACTGAAGCTTTCTTT.

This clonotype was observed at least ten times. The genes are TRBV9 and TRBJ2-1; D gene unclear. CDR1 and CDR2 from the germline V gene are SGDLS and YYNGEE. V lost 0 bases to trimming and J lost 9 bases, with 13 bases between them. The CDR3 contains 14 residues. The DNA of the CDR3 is TGTGCCAGCAGCGTAGCTACAAGCGAATCTGAGCAGTTCTTC. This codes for CASSVATSESEQFF. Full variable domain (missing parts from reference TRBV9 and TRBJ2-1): DSGVTQTPKHLITATGQRVTLRCSPRSGDLSVYWYQQSLDQGLQFLIQYYNGEERAKGNILERFSAQQFPDLHSELNLSSLELGDSALYFCASSVATSESEQFFGPGTRLTVL.

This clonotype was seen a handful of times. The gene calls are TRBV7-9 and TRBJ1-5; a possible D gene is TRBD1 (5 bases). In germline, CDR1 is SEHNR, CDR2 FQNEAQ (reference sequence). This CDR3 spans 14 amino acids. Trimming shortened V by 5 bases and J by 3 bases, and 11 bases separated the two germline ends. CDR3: CASSTDSLNQPQHF. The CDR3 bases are TGTGCCAGCAGCACCGACAGCCTCAATCAGCCCCAGCATTTT.

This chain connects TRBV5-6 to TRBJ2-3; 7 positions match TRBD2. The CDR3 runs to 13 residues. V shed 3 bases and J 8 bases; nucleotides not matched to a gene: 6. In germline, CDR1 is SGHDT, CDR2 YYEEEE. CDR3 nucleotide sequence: TGTGCCAGCAGCTCTGGACTAGGGGTTACGCAGTATTTT. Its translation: CASSSGLGVTQYF. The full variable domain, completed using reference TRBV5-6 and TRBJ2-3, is DAGVTQSPTHLIKTRGQQVTLRCSPKSGHDTVSWYQQALGQGPQFIFQYYEEEERQRGNFPDRFSGHQFPNYSSELNVNALLLGDSALYLCASSSGLGVTQYFGPGTRLTVL.

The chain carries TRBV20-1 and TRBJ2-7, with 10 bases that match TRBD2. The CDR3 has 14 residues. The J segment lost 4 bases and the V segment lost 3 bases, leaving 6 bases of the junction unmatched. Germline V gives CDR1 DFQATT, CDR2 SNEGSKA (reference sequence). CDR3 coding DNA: TGCAGTGCTAGTTGGCTAGCGGGGGTATACGAGCAGTACTTC. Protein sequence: CSASWLAGVYEQYF.

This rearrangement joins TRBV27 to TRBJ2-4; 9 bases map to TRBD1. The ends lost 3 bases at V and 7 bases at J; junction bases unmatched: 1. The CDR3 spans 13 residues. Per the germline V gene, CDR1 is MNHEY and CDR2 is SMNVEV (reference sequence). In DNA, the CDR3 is TGTGCCAGCAGTTTGGGGACAGGGAACATTCAGTACTTC. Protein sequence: CASSLGTGNIQYF.

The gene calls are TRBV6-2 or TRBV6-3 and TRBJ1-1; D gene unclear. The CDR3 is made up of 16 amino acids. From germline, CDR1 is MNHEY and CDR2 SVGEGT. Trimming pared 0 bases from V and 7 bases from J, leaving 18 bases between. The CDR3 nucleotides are TGTGCCAGCAGTTACTCTCCGTTGCTCTTTGATAATGAAGCTTTCTTT. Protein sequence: CASSYSPLLFDNEAFF.